This is a list of T cell receptor beta chains from one sample in a study of blood T cell repertoires in COVID-19. Produced via immunoSEQ multiplex PCR; TCRdb's table is partial and in-frame only. Among 160,000 or so clones listed, 80% were seen once. Sequenced: PBMCs or T cells enriched from blood (not recorded which). These receptors all stem from a woman in her fifties or sixties who had recovered from COVID-19. Both conserved end residues are part of each CDR3. The D gene is left open where the match is weak. A clone size is listed for some rows: how often the clone was seen (once, few, many), or a class if it is expanded.

-	TRBV19	TRBJ2-2	TRBD2	CARRLLVLSGGADTGELFF	TGTGCCCGCCGTCTGCTAGTTTTAAGCGGGGGGGCCGACACCGGGGAGCTGTTTTTT
-	TRBV2	TRBJ2-3	TRBD2	CASSVGAGVTDTQYF	TGTGCCAGCAGTGTGGGAGCGGGGGTCACAGATACGCAGTATTTT
-	TRBV3-1/TRBV3-2	TRBJ2-5	TRBD2	CASSQDWGSGEETQYF	TGTGCCAGCAGCCAAGATTGGGGCAGCGGGGAAGAGACCCAGTACTTC
-	TRBV24-1	TRBJ2-5	TRBD1	CATSEDTGVETQYF	TGTGCCACCAGTGAGGATACAGGGGTGGAGACCCAGTACTTC
-	TRBV10-3	TRBJ1-1	-	CAIMRGMNTEAFF	TGTGCCATCATGAGGGGGATGAACACTGAAGCTTTCTTT
once	TRBV30	TRBJ2-1	TRBD2	CAWSTSGNNEQFF	TGTGCCTGGAGTACTAGCGGAAACAATGAGCAGTTCTTC
-	TRBV12-5	TRBJ2-5	-	CASGLGRGETQYF	TGTGCTAGTGGTTTGGGGAGGGGAGAGACCCAGTACTTC
-	TRBV7-2	TRBJ2-1	TRBD2	CASRPASGGYNEQFF	TGTGCCAGCAGGCCCGCGAGCGGGGGATACAATGAGCAGTTCTTC
-	TRBV4-2	TRBJ2-5	TRBD2	CASSQETSGLERGTQYF	TGTGCCAGCAGCCAGGAGACTAGCGGGCTAGAACGGGGGACCCAGTACTTC
-	TRBV18	TRBJ1-1	-	CASSPPWRMNTEAFF	TGTGCCAGCTCACCCCCATGGAGAATGAACACTGAAGCTTTCTTT
-	TRBV2	TRBJ1-2	-	CASRGQGNGYTF	TGTGCCAGCAGGGGCCAGGGTAATGGCTACACCTTC
-	TRBV27	TRBJ2-3	TRBD2	CASTRGLDTDTQYF	TGTGCCAGCACCAGGGGACTAGACACAGATACGCAGTATTTT
-	TRBV10-3	TRBJ1-3	-	CAISEGGPVDTIYF	TGTGCCATCAGTGAGGGAGGACCGGTGGACACCATATATTTT
-	TRBV30	TRBJ2-7	-	CAWSESGYSSYEQYF	TGTGCCTGGAGTGAGAGCGGTTATAGCTCCTACGAGCAGTACTTC
-	TRBV7-9	TRBJ1-2	-	CASGYSNANYGYTF	TGTGCCAGCGGGTACAGCAACGCTAACTATGGCTACACCTTC
-	TRBV15	TRBJ2-5	-	CATSRDHENLETQYF	TGTGCCACCAGCAGAGATCATGAGAACTTAGAGACCCAGTACTTC
-	TRBV7-3	TRBJ1-2	TRBD1	CASSMGQGQDGYTF	TGTGCCAGCAGCATGGGACAGGGTCAGGATGGCTACACCTTC
-	TRBV18	TRBJ2-1	TRBD1	CASSRDSYEQFF	TGTGCCAGCTCACGGGACAGCTATGAGCAGTTCTTC
-	TRBV18	TRBJ2-1	TRBD2	CASSSGGASNEQFF	TGTGCCAGCTCAAGCGGGGGGGCATCCAATGAGCAGTTCTTC
-	TRBV6-1	TRBJ1-2	-	CASSEGVWGKGGYTF	TGTGCCAGCAGTGAAGGAGTATGGGGCAAGGGGGGCTACACCTTC
-	TRBV7-9	TRBJ2-7	TRBD2	CASSDVLAGGPHEQYF	TGTGCCAGCAGCGACGTACTAGCGGGGGGGCCCCACGAGCAGTACTTC
-	TRBV5-5	TRBJ2-3	-	CASREQPTDTQYF	TGTGCCAGCAGGGAACAGCCCACAGATACGCAGTATTTT
-	TRBV6-2/TRBV6-3	TRBJ2-3	TRBD1	CASSLPTGSTDTQYF	TGTGCCAGCAGTTTACCGACAGGGAGCACAGATACGCAGTATTTT
-	TRBV30	TRBJ1-6	-	CAWSVGVGTFSYNSPLHF	TGTGCCTGGAGTGTAGGGGTCGGCACTTTCTCCTATAATTCACCCCTCCACTTT
-	TRBV19	TRBJ1-6	-	CASSIGDRYNSPLHF	TGTGCCAGTAGTATAGGAGACAGATATAATTCACCCCTCCACTTT
-	TRBV27	TRBJ2-3	-	CASSLTSTDTQYF	TGTGCCAGCAGTCTAACTAGCACAGATACGCAGTATTTT
once	TRBV6-5	TRBJ1-1	-	CASSFQGGTEAFF	TGTGCCAGCAGTTTTCAGGGTGGCACTGAAGCTTTCTTT
-	TRBV15	TRBJ2-1	-	CATSRKSVQFF	TGTGCCACCAGCAGAAAGTCGGTGCAGTTCTTC
-	TRBV18	TRBJ1-1	-	CASSPTGTFGTEAFF	TGTGCCAGCTCACCAACAGGAACTTTTGGGACTGAAGCTTTCTTT
-	TRBV5-4	TRBJ2-1	TRBD2	CASSLGGSHYNEQFF	TGTGCCAGCAGCCTCGGGGGGTCTCACTACAATGAGCAGTTCTTC
-	TRBV18	TRBJ1-1	-	CASSRNVGAGRGNTEAFF	TGTGCCAGCTCACGAAACGTCGGGGCAGGGAGGGGGAACACTGAAGCTTTCTTT
-	TRBV9	TRBJ1-1	TRBD1	CASSTGTGGGRVNTEAFF	TGTGCCAGCAGCACCGGGACAGGGGGCGGTAGGGTGAACACTGAAGCTTTCTTT
-	TRBV4-2	TRBJ1-2	-	CASSQDGSRYGYTF	TGTGCCAGCAGCCAAGACGGTTCCAGGTATGGCTACACCTTC
-	TRBV5-4	TRBJ2-2	TRBD2	CASSLGVPSRGVYSGELFF	TGTGCCAGCAGCTTGGGGGTACCTTCTCGGGGGGTCTATAGCGGGGAGCTGTTTTTT
-	TRBV29-1	TRBJ2-7	TRBD1	CSVEDTNTGGRNEQYF	TGCAGCGTTGAAGATACCAACACAGGGGGCAGGAACGAGCAGTACTTC
-	TRBV28	TRBJ2-1	-	CASSLSNYNEQFF	TGTGCCAGCAGTTTATCCAACTACAATGAGCAGTTCTTC
-	TRBV5-4	TRBJ2-3	TRBD1	CASTVGQGADTQYF	TGTGCCAGCACCGTGGGACAGGGAGCAGATACGCAGTATTTT
-	TRBV19	TRBJ1-6	-	CASIPSGFSGSPLHF	TGTGCCAGTATCCCCAGCGGATTCTCGGGCTCACCCCTCCACTTT
-	TRBV6-1	TRBJ2-3	TRBD1	CASSEARTGQAQYF	TGTGCCAGCAGTGAAGCGAGGACAGGACAGGCGCAGTATTTT
-	TRBV2	TRBJ2-3	TRBD2	CASSEGLAGLSTDTQYF	TGTGCCAGCAGTGAAGGTCTAGCGGGGTTAAGCACAGATACGCAGTATTTT
-	TRBV3-1/TRBV3-2	TRBJ2-1	-	CASSQTNEQFF	TGTGCCAGCAGCCAGACTAACGAGCAGTTCTTC
-	TRBV4-1	TRBJ1-1	TRBD1	CASSQDPRGAGTEAFF	TGCGCCAGCAGCCAAGACCCCAGGGGGGCAGGCACTGAAGCTTTCTTT
-	TRBV14	TRBJ1-2	TRBD1	CASSLGTGASYGYTF	TGTGCCAGCAGCCTGGGGACAGGGGCAAGCTATGGCTACACCTTC
-	TRBV24-1	TRBJ1-5	-	CATDRINQPQHF	TGTGCCACCGACAGGATCAATCAGCCCCAGCATTTT
-	TRBV23-1	TRBJ2-2	-	CASSQHSYTGELFF	TGCGCCAGCAGTCAACACAGTTACACCGGGGAGCTGTTTTTT
-	TRBV7-9	TRBJ2-3	TRBD2	CASSVRLAGVDTQYF	TGTGCCAGCAGCGTAAGACTAGCGGGGGTCGATACGCAGTATTTT
-	TRBV7-8	TRBJ1-1	TRBD1	CASSLARGGAPEAFF	TGTGCCAGCAGCTTAGCCCGAGGGGGCGCCCCTGAAGCTTTCTTT
-	TRBV5-1	TRBJ1-4	TRBD1	CASSSGQGHGLATNEKLFF	TGCGCCAGCAGCTCAGGACAGGGGCATGGACTTGCAACTAATGAAAAACTGTTTTTT
-	TRBV15	TRBJ2-3	TRBD1	CATSRTLTGESTDTQYF	TGTGCCACCAGCAGGACCCTGACAGGGGAAAGCACAGATACGCAGTATTTT